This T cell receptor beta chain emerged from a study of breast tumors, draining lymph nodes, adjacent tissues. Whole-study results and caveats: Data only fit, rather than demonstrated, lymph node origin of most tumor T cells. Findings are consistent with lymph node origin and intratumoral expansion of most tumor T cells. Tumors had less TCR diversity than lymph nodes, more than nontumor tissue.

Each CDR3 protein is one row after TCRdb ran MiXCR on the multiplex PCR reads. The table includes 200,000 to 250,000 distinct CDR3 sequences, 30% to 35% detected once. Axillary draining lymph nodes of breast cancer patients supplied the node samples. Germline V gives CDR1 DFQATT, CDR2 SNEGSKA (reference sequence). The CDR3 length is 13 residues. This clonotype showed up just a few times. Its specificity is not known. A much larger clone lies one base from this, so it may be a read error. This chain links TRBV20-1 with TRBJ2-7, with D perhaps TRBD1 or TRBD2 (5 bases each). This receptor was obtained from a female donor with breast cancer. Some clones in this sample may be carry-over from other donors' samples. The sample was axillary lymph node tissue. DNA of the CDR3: TGCAGTGCTAGTGCGCAGGGCGGGTACGCGCAGTACTTC. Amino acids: CSASAQGGYAQYF.